This T cell receptor beta chain was documented in a study of sequential checkpoint blockade in melanoma. Treatment: randomized to nivolumab then ipilimumab (arm A) or the reverse (arm B). The protocol was immunoSEQ multiplex PCR, while the TCRdb copy is restricted to in-frame clones and leaves out a portion. The sample gives under 20,000 clones, more than 65% of which show up once; around 4.8% is in the top ten. V gave up 5 bases and J gave up 9 bases; unmatched junction bases: 6. This CDR3 has 13 amino acids. The germline gives CDR1 MRHNA, CDR2 SNTAGT. The source is a human donor with melanoma. Here the sequenced sample was tumor tissue (inferred from file names), taken from a patient given nivolumab and ipilimumab in sequence. The genes are TRBV6-4 and TRBJ1-5, with 8 bases lining up with TRBD1. The CDR3 DNA reads as TGTGCCAGCAGTCGACAGGGGTCACGGCCCCAGCATTTT. This encodes CASSRQGSRPQHF.